The entry that follows covers one T cell receptor (beta chain) sequence. This sample was included in a study of cytomegalovirus exposure and HLA in healthy donors. Germline V CDR1 and CDR2: SGHNT, YENEEA. V was shortened by 1 base and J by 1 base, with 5 bases between the two germline ends. This CDR3 comprises 13 residues. Assay used: immunoSEQ multiplex PCR; TCRdb lists only in-frame clones, some missing. This table has some 79,000 clones, 90% to 95% appearing once. The clonotype was recovered from a woman in her late teens or twenties in good health and CMV-seropositive. Sequenced material: PBMCs. V and J are TRBV11-3 and TRBJ2-7; D is unclear. CDR3 residues: CASSLGPSYEQYF. In DNA, the CDR3 is TGTGCCAGCAGCTTAGGGCCTTCCTACGAGCAGTACTTC.